Included here is one TCR beta chain sequence, with context. What it binds is unknown. These data are taken from a study of response to subunit inactivated influenza vaccine. CDR1 is DFQATT, CDR2 SNEGSKA, per germline (reference sequence). V lost 6 bases, J lost 0 bases, and 15 bases stayed unmatched. The CDR3 is 17 amino acids. Findings of the study overall: The study's authors posited that every seasonal influenza vaccination enlists few new T cells.

Via MiXCR, TCRdb re-called the RT-PCR reads, giving one row per CDR3 protein. The repertoire includes 700,000 to 900,000 distinct CDR3 sequences, around 20% of them detected once, and 10% sits in the top ten. The chain uses TRBV20-1 and TRBJ2-3, with 7 positions matching TRBD1. The TCR was taken from a man aged 50-59 years who received an inactivated influenza vaccine. The sequencing used PBMCs from blood, collected about 5 days after vaccination. The CDR3 DNA is TGCAGTGCCAATCCTATCGGACAGGCCACTAGCACAGATACGCAGTATTTT. Translated: CSANPIGQATSTDTQYF.